This T cell receptor beta chain was identified in a study of vaccination and CD4 T cells after COVID-19. A word on this clonotype: Antigen specificity is unknown.

V lost 0 bases and J 6 bases, leaving 15 bases between the germline ends. This CDR3 region has 15 residues. The germline V gene encodes CDR1 LNHNV and CDR2 YYDKDF (reference sequence). Time point meaning: late sampling 161 to 241 days after vaccination in a few convalescent patients. Documented treatment: roughly 10-day PBMC culture with coronavirus spike peptide pools or control peptides (ViraFEST assay). Sequencing of cultured CD4+ T cell DNA used the Oncomine TCR Beta short-read assay. TCRdb fed the PCR reads into MiXCR, producing one record per CDR3 protein. The sample yields roughly 19,000 distinct CDR3 sequences, about 40% seen once.

The clonotype was recovered from a human donor who had recovered from COVID-19. V usage is TRBV15 and J usage is TRBJ2-7, with D tentatively TRBD2 (6 bases). The sample here was CD4+ T cells from blood, cultured in vitro, taken about 7 months after SARS-CoV-2 vaccination. CDR3 coding DNA: TGTGCCACCAGCAGAGACTCTGGCGGGGTCGGCGAGCAGTACTTC. Protein sequence: CATSRDSGGVGEQYF.